These 16 T cell receptor beta chains were all obtained from the same sample, sequenced in a study of CD8 T cells in ankylosing spondylitis. TCRdb passed the 5' RACE reads through MiXCR, listing each CDR3 protein once. Among 250,000 or so distinct CDR3 sequences listed, about 10% were seen once. The sample was blood, either unsorted or a sorted T cell fraction (not recorded which). The receptors derive from a male donor with ankylosing spondylitis or in good health (not recorded which).

The table lists this clonotype with many counts. V and J are TRBV7-6 and TRBJ2-3; 9 nucleotides agree with TRBD2. The ends lost 5 bases at V and 0 bases at J; junction bases unmatched: 6. Germline V lookup: CDR1 SGHVS, CDR2 FNYEAQ. This CDR3 is built from 16 residues. This chain's CDR3 is CASSPGGGDSTDTQYF. The DNA of the CDR3 is TGTGCCAGCAGCCCTGGCGGGGGGGATAGCACAGATACGCAGTATTTT.

This clonotype was seen at least ten times. V and J are TRBV4-1 and TRBJ2-1, with 11 bases aligning to TRBD2. CDR3 length equals 16 residues. Trimming cost V 3 bases and J 8 bases; bases outside gene matches: 9. In germline, CDR1 is MGHRA, CDR2 YSYEKL. CDR3 DNA sequence: TGCGCCAGCAGCCACCTTAGCGGGAGGGCCACAGATGAGCAGTTCTTC. Translating it yields CASSHLSGRATDEQFF.

This clonotype was counted ten times or more. The chain links TRBV5-1 to TRBJ1-1, with a possible D match to TRBD1 (5 bases). Germline-derived CDR1 and CDR2 are SGHRS and YFSETQ. Trimming took 0 bases from V and 5 from J, leaving 14 bases between them. CDR3 length: 15 amino acids. This CDR3 is CASSLEAGYSTEAFF. CDR3 nucleotides: TGCGCCAGCAGCTTGGAGGCAGGGTATTCGACTGAAGCTTTCTTT.

This clonotype was detected ten times or more. The chain is built from TRBV20-1 and TRBJ2-3, with TRBD2 matching over 8 bases. The germline V gene has CDR1 DFQATT and CDR2 SNEGSKA (reference sequence). The CDR3 covers 14 residues. The junction had 9 bases not matched to a gene; V was cut back by 5 bases and J by 5 bases. CDR3 DNA: TGCAGTGCTGGTCCCCAGCGGGAGCTAGATACGCAGTATTTT. It yields the protein CSAGPQRELDTQYF.

In its sample, this clonotype was seen many times. The chain employs TRBV25-1 and TRBJ1-1; D unclear. V lost 1 base, J lost 1 base, and 16 bases lay in between. The germline gives CDR1 MGHDK, CDR2 SYGVNS. The CDR3 runs to 17 residues. The CDR3 is CASSEFKEVPTNTEAFF. CDR3 bases: TGTGCCAGCAGTGAATTCAAGGAGGTTCCTACGAACACTGAAGCTTTCTTT.

This clonotype was found many times. V usage is TRBV5-1 and J usage is TRBJ2-2; TRBD2 matches at 16 bases. This CDR3 has 19 amino acids. CDR1 is SGHRS, CDR2 YFSETQ, per germline. V lost 3 bases to trimming and J lost 5 bases; unmatched junction nucleotides: 10. As DNA, the CDR3 is TGCGCCAGCAGCTCGGGACTAGCGGGAGGGCCGTCTAGTACCGGGGAGCTGTTTTTT. This gives the protein CASSSGLAGGPSSTGELFF.

The chain links TRBV15 to TRBJ2-7; 10 nucleotides line up with TRBD2. The CDR3 extends over 16 amino acids. CDR1 and CDR2 from the germline V gene are LNHNV and YYDKDF (reference sequence). The J segment lost 4 bases and the V segment lost 3 bases, leaving 9 bases of the junction unmatched. In DNA form, the CDR3 reads TGTGCCACCAGCAGGGTGACTAGCGGGCCAGAATACGAGCAGTACTTC. Translating gives CATSRVTSGPEYEQYF.

The chain is built from TRBV29-1 and TRBJ1-1, with D tentatively TRBD1 (6 bases). Germline V CDR1 and CDR2: SQVTM, ANQGSEA. Trimming shortened V by 7 bases and J by 1 base, and 16 bases separated the two germline ends. The CDR3 contains 14 residues. The CDR3 DNA reads as TGCAGCGGGCAGGGGATTCTTTCGAACACTGAAGCTTTCTTT. It yields the protein CSGQGILSNTEAFF.

The table lists this clonotype with many counts. The gene calls are TRBV12-3 or TRBV12-4 and TRBJ2-1, with D unresolved. V lost 4 bases and J 3 bases, leaving 10 bases between the germline ends. This CDR3 has 14 residues. In nucleotides, the CDR3 is TGTGCCAGCAGTTCTCTCGGATACTACAATGAGCAGTTCTTC. This codes for CASSSLGYYNEQFF.

The chain recombines TRBV10-2 with TRBJ2-5; TRBD1 aligns across 7 bases. The germline V gene encodes CDR1 WSHSY and CDR2 SAAADI. Trimming at V came to 6 bases and at J to 4 bases, leaving 11 bases not matched to a gene. The CDR3 has 15 residues. The CDR3, as DNA: TGCGCCAGCAGGGCCCCAGGGGGTCTAGGAGAGACCCAGTACTTC. This translates into CASRAPGGLGETQYF.

The rearrangement uses TRBV9 and TRBJ2-5; D might be TRBD1 (5 bases). The V end was cut by 3 bases, the J end by 3 bases, with 12 bases between. The CDR3 has 14 amino acids. Germline-derived CDR1 and CDR2 are SGDLS and YYNGEE. CDR3 nucleotide sequence: TGTGCCAGCAGCGGAATGACAGCTAAAGAGACCCAGTACTTC. Amino acids: CASSGMTAKETQYF.

This clonotype was seen at least ten times. The rearrangement links TRBV29-1 to TRBJ1-1; D is uncertain. Looked up from germline, CDR1 is SQVTM and CDR2 is ANQGSEA. V gave up 5 bases and J gave up 7 bases, with 11 bases separating them. The CDR3 has 11 amino acids. Written as DNA, the CDR3 is TGCAGCGTTCTCTGGACGGGTGAAGCTTTCTTT. Amino acids: CSVLWTGEAFF.

This clonotype has ten or more counts. The chain links TRBV5-1 to TRBJ2-6, with D unresolved. Trimming took off 4 bases at V and 0 bases at J, with 5 bases between the two ends. The CDR3 length is 14 residues. Germline V gene data show CDR1 as SGHRS and CDR2 as YFSETQ. The CDR3 spells CASSQLSGANVLTF. DNA for the CDR3: TGCGCCAGCAGCCAACTCTCTGGGGCCAACGTCCTGACTTTC.

This clonotype was recorded at least ten times. This chain links TRBV11-2 with TRBJ2-5, with D perhaps given as TRBD1 or TRBD2 (5 bases each). Germline-derived CDR1 and CDR2 are SGHAT and FQNNGV. Trimming stripped 5 bases from V and 6 bases from J, with 16 bases between. This CDR3 is built from 14 residues. CDR3 region: CASSPRGVGQTQYF. The CDR3 DNA reads TGTGCCAGCAGCCCCCGAGGGGTCGGGCAGACCCAGTACTTC.

This clonotype was counted at least ten times. The chain combines TRBV18 with TRBJ1-2, with 7 bases identical to TRBD1. Germline lookup yields CDR1 KGHSH and CDR2 LQKENI. The CDR3 loop spans 15 amino acids. With 3 bases clipped from V and 7 bases from J, the junction kept 11 bases outside the gene matches. In DNA form, the CDR3 reads TGTGCCAGCTCACCGCCGGGACAGCGTTCCGGTGGCTACACCTTC. This encodes CASSPPGQRSGGYTF.

This clonotype showed up many times. The V gene is TRBV20-1, the J gene TRBJ1-6, with TRBD1 matching 9 bases. The ends lost 5 bases at V and 7 bases at J; junction bases unmatched: 9. Germline V CDR1 and CDR2: DFQATT, SNEGSKA (reference sequence). The CDR3 has 15 residues. CDR3 DNA: TGCAGTGCTCGAACTGGACAGGGGAGGAATTCACCCCTCCACTTT. Residues: CSARTGQGRNSPLHF.